A single T cell receptor (beta chain) is shown here with its context. The PCR was carried out with 60 Vbeta primers and 13 Jbeta primers. Generated by immunoSEQ multiplex PCR, the TCRdb table keeps only in-frame clones and is missing some. Among over 85,000 clones listed, roughly 79% were seen once. This CDR3 is built from 11 residues. The V gene's germline CDR1 is SQVTM and CDR2 ANQGSEA. V was clipped by 5 bases and J by 6 bases, with 8 bases between them. The sample originates from a study of cytomegalovirus exposure and HLA in healthy donors. The sequenced sample was PBMCs. This clonotype was obtained from a woman aged 40-49 years in good health and CMV-seronegative. The chain employs TRBV29-1 and TRBJ2-1; no firm D call. CDR3 amino acids: CSVPRRNEQFF. Written as DNA, the CDR3 is TGCAGCGTTCCGAGGCGCAATGAGCAGTTCTTC.